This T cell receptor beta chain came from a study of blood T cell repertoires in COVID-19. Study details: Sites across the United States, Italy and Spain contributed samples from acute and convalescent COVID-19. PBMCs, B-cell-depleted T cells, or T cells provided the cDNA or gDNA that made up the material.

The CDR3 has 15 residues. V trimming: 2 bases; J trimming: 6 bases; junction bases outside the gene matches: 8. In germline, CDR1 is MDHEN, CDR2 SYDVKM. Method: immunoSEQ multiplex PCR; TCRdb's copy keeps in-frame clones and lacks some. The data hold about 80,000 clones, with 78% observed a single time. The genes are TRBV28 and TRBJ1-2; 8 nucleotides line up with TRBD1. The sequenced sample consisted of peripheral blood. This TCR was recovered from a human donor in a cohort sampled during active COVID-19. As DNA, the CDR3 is TGTGCCAGCAGTTTAGGGGACAGGCCTGCGGATGGCTACACCTTC. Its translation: CASSLGDRPADGYTF.